Listed below are T cell receptor beta chains from one sample, sequenced in a study of blood T cell repertoires in COVID-19. Repertoires were generated with immunoSEQ multiplex PCR, while TCRdb's copy carries only in-frame clones and drops some. The sample includes 310,000 or so clones, about 82% of them seen just once. Sample: peripheral blood. The receptors originated from a woman aged 50 to 60 with acute or convalescent COVID-19. Both conserved end residues are part of each CDR3. Fields, in order: V gene, J gene, D gene, CDR3 protein. A D gene is named only where the DNA matches it firmly.

>TRBV9|TRBJ2-5|TRBD2
CASSGEKTGTSGQETQYF
>TRBV5-1|TRBJ1-4|-
CASSAGIPNEKLFF
>TRBV19|TRBJ1-1|-
CASSIAIGTFLNTEAFF
>TRBV28|TRBJ2-7|TRBD2
CASSFIGEGYEQYF
>TRBV18|TRBJ1-1|TRBD1
CASSARTGGFEAFF
>TRBV27|TRBJ2-3|-
CASSLDSIRDTQYF
>TRBV12-5|TRBJ2-3|-
CASGLTPTGSDTQYF
>TRBV7-3|TRBJ1-1|-
CASSSHTDSPEAFF
>TRBV7-2|TRBJ2-1|-
CASSLARSLGGEQFF
>TRBV6-5|TRBJ2-5|-
CASSPTAGGETQYF
>TRBV2|TRBJ2-7|-
CASSVDSNPYEQYF
>TRBV12-3/TRBV12-4|TRBJ2-7|TRBD2
CASRLAGAQQYF
>TRBV5-5|TRBJ1-2|-
CASSLESYSNYGYTF
>TRBV5-5|TRBJ2-1|TRBD2
CASSSTPREGFF
>TRBV12-3/TRBV12-4|TRBJ1-2|TRBD1
CASSPTGTYGYTF
>TRBV24-1|TRBJ2-1|TRBD1
CATSDESPGQGANNEQFF
>TRBV9|TRBJ1-4|TRBD1
CASSRQGANEKLFF
>TRBV6-2/TRBV6-3|TRBJ2-7|TRBD1
CASSYSYGQGGYEQYF
>TRBV5-1|TRBJ2-7|TRBD1
CASSLDRGLYEQYF
>TRBV6-5|TRBJ1-6|-
CATRSGGVVAPLHF
>TRBV24-1|TRBJ2-1|TRBD2
CATSDLRRLAGVDEQFF
>TRBV15|TRBJ1-5|-
CATSRANQPQHF
>TRBV21-1|TRBJ1-5|-
CASSGQVRDQPQHF
>TRBV7-6|TRBJ1-1|TRBD1
CASSPRTGRMNTEAFF
>TRBV5-6|TRBJ2-1|-
CASIGADSYNEQFF
>TRBV7-8|TRBJ1-5|TRBD1
CASSSRTGGFQPQHF
>TRBV18|TRBJ1-4|TRBD1
CASSPPQGAAGEKLFF
>TRBV24-1|TRBJ1-1|-
CATRKQVDTEAFF